A selection of T cell receptor beta chains follows, all from one sample in a study of OX40 agonist ivuxolimab in advanced cancers. TCRdb's copy holds only in-frame clones and misses some; the assay was immunoSEQ multiplex PCR. The data hold around 53,000 clones, with around 84% observed a single time. The sample in question was CD4+ or CD8+ T cells sorted from blood, obtained in a trial of the OX40 agonist ivuxolimab. These receptors were taken from an adult with an advanced solid tumor such as melanoma, head and neck, liver or kidney cancer. The CDR3 runs from the conserved cysteine through the conserved F or W. D genes are given only for firm matches. The size field is filled for only some rows; it gives once, few, many or a size class.

j_gene,abundance,v_gene,d_gene,CDR3aa,CDR3nt
TRBJ2-3,-,TRBV5-1,TRBD1,CASSYGTGGRDTQYF,TGCGCCAGCAGCTACGGGACAGGAGGTAGAGATACGCAGTATTTT
TRBJ1-4,-,TRBV29-1,-,CSVLRDIDEKLFF,TGCAGCGTTCTCCGGGACATTGATGAAAAACTGTTTTTT
TRBJ2-3,-,TRBV18,TRBD2,CASSPGLAGAEDTQYF,TGTGCCAGCTCACCAGGGCTAGCGGGAGCGGAGGATACGCAGTATTTT
TRBJ1-2,few,TRBV11-2,-,CASSFRNQGGGYTF,TGTGCCAGCAGCTTCAGGAATCAGGGAGGTGGCTACACCTTC
TRBJ1-1,once,TRBV4-2,-,CASSQERDTEAFF,TGTGCCAGCAGCCAAGAGAGGGACACTGAAGCTTTCTTT
TRBJ2-7,few,TRBV7-2,-,CASSDRLYEQYF,TGTGCCAGCAGCGACAGGCTCTACGAGCAGTACTTC
TRBJ2-6,-,TRBV7-9,-,CASSLSLGRASSGANVLTF,TGTGCCAGCAGCTTATCTCTTGGCAGAGCGTCTTCGGGGGCCAACGTCCTGACTTTC
TRBJ1-6,-,TRBV11-2,TRBD1,CASSLSPDRDNSPLHF,TGTGCCAGCAGCTTATCCCCCGACAGGGATAATTCACCCCTCCACTTT
TRBJ2-7,-,TRBV20-1,-,CSAGTREQYF,TGCAGTGCTGGGACTCGCGAGCAGTACTTC
TRBJ2-5,-,TRBV5-1,-,CASSQGGRETQYF,TGCGCCAGCAGTCAGGGGGGGCGAGAGACCCAGTACTTC
TRBJ2-6,once,TRBV2,-,CASSEAPLAGANVLTF,TGTGCCAGCAGTGAAGCGCCCCTAGCTGGGGCCAACGTCCTGACTTTC
TRBJ2-7,-,TRBV7-2,TRBD2,CASSLGSVRERYF,TGTGCCAGCAGCTTAGGTAGTGTGCGGGAGCGGTACTTC
TRBJ2-1,-,TRBV13,-,CASSLALEWGEQFF,TGTGCCAGCAGCTTAGCCCTGGAGTGGGGTGAGCAGTTCTTC
TRBJ1-1,-,TRBV6-5,-,CASSARVDTEAFF,TGTGCCAGCAGTGCCAGGGTGGACACTGAAGCTTTCTTT
TRBJ1-2,-,TRBV7-2,-,CASRIQVGVGYTF,TGTGCCAGCAGGATACAGGTGGGAGTTGGCTACACCTTC
TRBJ1-1,-,TRBV29-1,TRBD1,CSVVTGGNTEAFF,TGCAGCGTTGTTACAGGGGGGAACACTGAAGCTTTCTTT